Sequencing of this T cell receptor beta chain was carried out in a study of cytomegalovirus exposure and HLA in healthy donors. Study observations and caveats: Overall, about 160 TCR beta chains were annotated as cytomegalovirus-associated. Prior analysis indicated that the majority of TCR beta V segments exhibited productivity approximately 87% or approximately 30% of the time.

A remark on this clone: The antigen remains unidentified.

The primer mix had 60 Vbeta and 13 Jbeta primers. TCRdb's table, derived via immunoSEQ multiplex PCR, lists solely in-frame clones and lacks some. This table has over 200,000 clones, 65% to 75% appearing once. The CDR3 runs to 15 residues. Germline values: CDR1 SGHDN, CDR2 FVKESK. With 3 bases clipped from V and 10 bases from J, the junction kept 9 bases outside the gene matches. This chain joins TRBV14 and TRBJ2-2; 9 bases fit TRBD1. Input material: PBMCs. This receptor was taken from a woman aged 30 to 39 in good health and CMV-seronegative. The CDR3, as DNA: TGTGCCAGCAGCCAGGGGACAGGGATTCTGGAGGAGCTGTTTTTT. Its translation is CASSQGTGILEELFF.